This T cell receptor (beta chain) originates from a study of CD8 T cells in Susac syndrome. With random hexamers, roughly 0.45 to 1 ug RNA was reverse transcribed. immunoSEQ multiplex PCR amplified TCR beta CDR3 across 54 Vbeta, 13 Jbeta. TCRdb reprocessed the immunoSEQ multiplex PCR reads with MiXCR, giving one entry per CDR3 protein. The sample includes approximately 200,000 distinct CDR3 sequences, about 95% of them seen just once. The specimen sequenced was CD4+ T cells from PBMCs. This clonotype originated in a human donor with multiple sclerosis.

CDR3 coding DNA: TGTGCCAGCAGTTTTACGGGACTAGCGGGGGGCCGCTACGAGCAGTACTTC. This codes for CASSFTGLAGGRYEQYF. The J gene is TRBJ2-7, the V gene TRBV27; 15 positions match TRBD2. From germline, CDR1 is MNHEY and CDR2 SMNVEV (reference sequence). CDR3 length: 17 residues. V dropped 3 bases and J dropped 3; count of bases not matched to a gene: 6.